Sequencing of this TCR beta chain was carried out in a study of PD-1 blockade in classical Hodgkin lymphoma. Produced via immunoSEQ multiplex PCR; TCRdb's table is partial and in-frame only. The sample holds around 20,000 clones, 80% seen once. The time point denotes: cycle 4 day 1 (C4D1), after six to seven weeks of nivolumab. In every patient, relapse followed autologous stem cell transplantation, while exposure to brentuximab vedotin differed. Regarding the study as a whole: Reported baseline diversity: healthy donors highest, relapsed/refractory patients lowest. Exclusion was the outcome for patients who began nivolumab under 1 year after ASCT. Repertoire differences have undefined causes, possibly disease activity or prior therapy.

By sample share, this clone is medium-sized. The antigen remains undetermined. With 8 bases removed from V and 6 bases from J, the gap between germline ends came to 23 bases. Germline CDR1 is SEHNR and CDR2 is FQNEAQ (reference sequence). The CDR3 runs to 16 residues. The sequence was collected from a human donor with classical Hodgkin lymphoma. This sequence joins TRBV7-9 and TRBJ2-1; D is perhaps TRBD2 (5 bases). The source was peripheral blood mononuclear cells (PBMCs), collected before the fourth cycle of nivolumab. The CDR3 is CASDEGVGRLFNEQFF. CDR3 in DNA: TGTGCCAGCGACGAGGGTGTGGGCCGACTGTTCAATGAGCAGTTCTTC.